Listed below are T cell receptor beta chains from one sample, sequenced in a study of yellow fever vaccine responses in identical twins. TCRdb re-called the RT-PCR reads with MiXCR, one entry per CDR3 protein. Of under 4,000 distinct CDR3 sequences listed, over 75% are singletons. This specimen consisted of T cells from blood (PBMCs), unsorted or a sorted subset (not recorded which), obtained before or after yellow fever vaccination (not recorded which). These receptors were obtained from a woman aged 18-35 years who received the yellow fever vaccine. CDR3s include the opening cysteine and the closing phenylalanine or tryptophan. The D gene is left open where the match is weak. A clone size is listed for some rows: how often the clone was seen (once, few, many), or a class if it is expanded.

d_gene	abundance	v_gene	j_gene	CDR3aa	CDR3nt
TRBD2	NA	TRBV5-1	TRBJ2-5	CASSSTNLAGGRQETQYF	TGCGCCAGCAGCTCCACCAATCTAGCGGGGGGTCGCCAAGAGACCCAGTACTTC
NA	once	TRBV18	TRBJ1-1	CASSPSRQNTEAFF	TGTGCCAGCTCACCATCGCGGCAGAACACTGAAGCTTTCTTT
NA	NA	TRBV29-1	TRBJ1-3	CSVEEGGNTIYF	TGCAGCGTTGAAGAAGGGGGAAACACCATATATTTT
NA	once	TRBV11-1	TRBJ2-7	CASSLIGSAEQYF	TGTGCCAGCAGCCTCATCGGAAGTGCCGAGCAGTACTTC
NA	NA	TRBV7-3	TRBJ2-5	CASSLNVGPQETQYF	TGTGCCAGCAGCTTAAATGTGGGGCCACAAGAGACCCAGTACTTC
NA	NA	TRBV2	TRBJ2-5	CASSEDRTSGETQYF	TGTGCCAGCAGTGAAGATCGGACCTCTGGGGAGACCCAGTACTTC
NA	NA	TRBV20-1	TRBJ1-5	CSARDSIDQPQHF	TGCAGTGCTAGAGATTCGATAGATCAGCCCCAGCATTTT
NA	NA	TRBV10-3	TRBJ1-1	CAINDGTLPEAFF	TGTGCCATCAATGACGGGACACTGCCTGAAGCTTTCTTT
NA	NA	TRBV6-2/TRBV6-3	TRBJ2-5	CASSYSEAPQETQYF	TGTGCCAGCAGTTACTCGGAAGCGCCACAAGAGACCCAGTACTTC
TRBD1	NA	TRBV2	TRBJ2-5	CASSVGTGRETQYF	TGTGCCAGCAGTGTGGGGACAGGGAGAGAGACCCAGTACTTC
TRBD2	NA	TRBV12-3/TRBV12-4	TRBJ2-3	CASSPRTSGSGSDTQYF	TGTGCCAGCAGTCCCCGGACTAGCGGGAGTGGGTCAGATACGCAGTATTTT
TRBD1	NA	TRBV13	TRBJ2-7	CASRTGGYEQYF	TGTGCCAGTCGGACAGGTGGCTACGAGCAGTACTTC
NA	NA	TRBV11-3	TRBJ2-5	CASSLGAAAETQYF	TGTGCCAGCAGCTTGGGGGCCGCAGCAGAGACCCAGTACTTC
NA	NA	TRBV18	TRBJ2-3	CASSPPTGPTDTQYF	TGTGCCAGCTCACCACCTACGGGGCCCACAGATACGCAGTATTTT
TRBD2	NA	TRBV5-4	TRBJ2-3	CASSRTSDTDTQYF	TGTGCCAGCAGCCGGACTAGCGACACAGATACGCAGTATTTT
TRBD1	large	TRBV4-1	TRBJ1-2	CASSPRTGDNYGYTF	TGCGCCAGCAGCCCCCGGACAGGGGATAACTATGGCTACACCTTC
NA	NA	TRBV7-3	TRBJ2-3	CASSSQGYTDTQYF	TGTGCCAGCAGCTCCCAAGGCTACACAGATACGCAGTATTTT
NA	NA	TRBV20-1	TRBJ2-5	CSARDGLSAQETQYF	TGCAGTGCTAGAGATGGGCTTTCCGCCCAAGAGACCCAGTACTTC
NA	NA	TRBV4-2	TRBJ2-6	CASPHAVSGANVLTF	TGTGCCAGTCCTCACGCGGTGTCTGGGGCCAACGTCCTGACTTTC
NA	few	TRBV11-1	TRBJ2-1	CASSLGRSYNEQFF	TGTGCCAGCAGCTTAGGCAGGTCCTACAATGAGCAGTTCTTC
TRBD1	NA	TRBV5-1	TRBJ2-3	CASSPPGQGSDTQYF	TGCGCCAGCAGCCCCCCGGGACAGGGATCAGATACGCAGTATTTT
NA	NA	TRBV11-3	TRBJ2-3	CASSEGGQRGDTQYF	TGTGCCAGCAGTGAGGGGGGTCAAAGGGGAGATACGCAGTATTTT
NA	NA	TRBV29-1	TRBJ1-4	CSVEDRGDEKLFF	TGCAGCGTTGAGGACCGAGGGGATGAAAAACTGTTTTTT
TRBD1	NA	TRBV12-3/TRBV12-4	TRBJ1-5	CASSLEDRGPNQPQHF	TGTGCCAGCAGTTTGGAGGACAGGGGCCCCAATCAGCCCCAGCATTTT
NA	NA	TRBV27	TRBJ1-3	CASSFRGAGNTIYF	TGTGCCAGCAGTTTCAGGGGTGCTGGAAACACCATATATTTT
NA	NA	TRBV11-1	TRBJ2-1	CASSFRGRSSYNEQFF	TGTGCCAGCAGCTTCCGCGGGCGAAGCTCCTACAATGAGCAGTTCTTC
NA	NA	TRBV20-1	TRBJ2-7	CSARVRPLTSYEQYF	TGCAGTGCTAGAGTCCGGCCTTTAACCTCCTACGAGCAGTACTTC
NA	NA	TRBV4-3	TRBJ1-5	CASSQDRTVNQPQHF	TGCGCCAGCAGCCAAGACCGGACAGTTAATCAGCCCCAGCATTTT
TRBD2	NA	TRBV7-7	TRBJ2-1	CASSQGLAGVDNEQFF	TGTGCTAGCAGCCAAGGACTAGCGGGAGTAGACAATGAGCAGTTCTTC
NA	NA	TRBV23-1	TRBJ2-5	CASSPRVWGETQYF	TGCGCCAGCAGTCCCCGAGTCTGGGGGGAGACCCAGTACTTC
NA	few	TRBV21-1	TRBJ2-2	CASRDIHTGELFF	TGTGCCAGCAGGGACATCCACACCGGGGAGCTGTTTTTT
NA	NA	TRBV11-1	TRBJ2-5	CASSSVETQYF	TGTGCCAGCAGCTCTGTAGAGACCCAGTACTTC
NA	NA	TRBV11-1	TRBJ2-1	CASSADRSTNEQFF	TGTGCCAGCAGCGCAGATCGGTCCACCAATGAGCAGTTCTTC
NA	NA	TRBV23-1	TRBJ1-2	CASSSYGYTF	TGCGCCAGCAGTTCCTATGGCTACACCTTC
NA	NA	TRBV11-1	TRBJ1-1	CASELTALNTEAFF	TGTGCCAGCGAACTGACAGCTCTGAACACTGAAGCTTTCTTT
NA	NA	TRBV28	TRBJ2-7	CASSPSGVPYEQYF	TGTGCCAGCAGTCCCAGTGGAGTCCCCTACGAGCAGTACTTC
NA	NA	TRBV10-3	TRBJ1-1	CAISEDNMNTEAFF	TGTGCCATCAGTGAGGATAACATGAACACTGAAGCTTTCTTT
TRBD1	NA	TRBV23-1	TRBJ2-5	CASSQPTGKVDFQPSQETQYF	TGCGCCAGCAGTCAGCCGACAGGGAAGGTTGACTTTCAACCTTCCCAAGAGACCCAGTACTTC
NA	NA	TRBV28	TRBJ2-3	CASSTSTDTQYF	TGTGCCAGCAGCACCTCTACAGATACGCAGTATTTT
NA	once	TRBV6-1	TRBJ2-2	CASSLVTPGELFF	TGTGCCAGCAGTCTAGTTACCCCCGGGGAGCTGTTTTTT
TRBD1	NA	TRBV11-2	TRBJ2-7	CASSSRTGSHEQYF	TGTGCCAGCAGCTCTCGGACAGGGAGCCACGAGCAGTACTTC
NA	NA	TRBV6-2/TRBV6-3	TRBJ1-6	CASSYSAFGFLDSPLHF	TGTGCCAGCAGTTACTCGGCTTTCGGTTTTCTGGATTCACCCCTCCACTTT
NA	NA	TRBV7-8	TRBJ2-7	CASSLGFSYEQYF	TGTGCCAGCAGCTTAGGGTTCTCCTACGAGCAGTACTTC
TRBD2	once	TRBV7-9	TRBJ2-7	CASSRLAGGYEQYF	TGTGCCAGCAGCCGACTAGCGGGGGGTTACGAGCAGTACTTC
NA	NA	TRBV3-1	TRBJ2-6	CASSPFTGSGANVLTF	TGTGCCAGCAGCCCTTTTACAGGTTCTGGGGCCAACGTCCTGACTTTC
TRBD1	NA	TRBV20-1	TRBJ2-5	CSAPGQGIETQYF	TGCAGTGCCCCGGGACAGGGCATAGAGACCCAGTACTTC
NA	NA	TRBV20-1	TRBJ1-2	CSATRRTGNDTF	TGCAGTGCTACCCGAAGGACCGGGAATGACACCTTC
NA	NA	TRBV11-1	TRBJ2-2	CASSLQNTGELFF	TGTGCCAGCAGCTTACAAAACACCGGGGAGCTGTTTTTT
NA	few	TRBV7-6	TRBJ1-2	CASSYGQYYGYTF	TGTGCCAGCAGCTATGGACAGTACTATGGCTACACCTTC
NA	NA	TRBV2	TRBJ2-7	CASSDGRTSYEQYF	TGTGCCAGCAGTGATGGGCGTACCTCCTACGAGCAGTACTTC
NA	NA	TRBV3-1	TRBJ2-1	CASSHGIEQFF	TGTGCCAGCAGCCACGGGATCGAGCAGTTCTTC
NA	NA	TRBV2	TRBJ2-1	CASSDSLTYNEQFF	TGTGCCAGCAGTGATTCACTAACCTACAATGAGCAGTTCTTC
NA	NA	TRBV13	TRBJ1-1	CASSSNAGALNTEAFF	TGTGCCAGCAGCTCAAATGCTGGGGCGTTGAACACTGAAGCTTTCTTT
TRBD2	NA	TRBV15	TRBJ2-1	CATSSGTSGVNEQFF	TGTGCCACCAGCAGTGGGACTAGCGGAGTCAATGAGCAGTTCTTC
NA	NA	TRBV23-1	TRBJ2-1	CASSQPTNSSLHEQFF	TGCGCCAGCAGTCAACCTACGAACAGTTCCTTACATGAGCAGTTCTTC
NA	NA	TRBV7-6	TRBJ2-1	CASSLGAYNEQFF	TGTGCCAGCAGCTTAGGGGCCTACAATGAGCAGTTCTTC
TRBD2	NA	TRBV7-3	TRBJ2-1	CASRRGGENEQFF	TGTGCCAGCAGACGGGGGGGGGAGAATGAGCAGTTCTTC
TRBD2	NA	TRBV11-1	TRBJ2-1	CASSLGPAGNSYNEQFF	TGTGCCAGCAGCTTAGGACCAGCGGGGAACTCCTACAATGAGCAGTTCTTC
NA	NA	TRBV10-3	TRBJ2-7	CAISDSWYEQYF	TGTGCCATCAGTGATAGTTGGTACGAGCAGTACTTC
NA	NA	TRBV13	TRBJ2-3	CASLGLRTDTQYF	TGTGCCAGCCTAGGATTACGCACAGATACGCAGTATTTT